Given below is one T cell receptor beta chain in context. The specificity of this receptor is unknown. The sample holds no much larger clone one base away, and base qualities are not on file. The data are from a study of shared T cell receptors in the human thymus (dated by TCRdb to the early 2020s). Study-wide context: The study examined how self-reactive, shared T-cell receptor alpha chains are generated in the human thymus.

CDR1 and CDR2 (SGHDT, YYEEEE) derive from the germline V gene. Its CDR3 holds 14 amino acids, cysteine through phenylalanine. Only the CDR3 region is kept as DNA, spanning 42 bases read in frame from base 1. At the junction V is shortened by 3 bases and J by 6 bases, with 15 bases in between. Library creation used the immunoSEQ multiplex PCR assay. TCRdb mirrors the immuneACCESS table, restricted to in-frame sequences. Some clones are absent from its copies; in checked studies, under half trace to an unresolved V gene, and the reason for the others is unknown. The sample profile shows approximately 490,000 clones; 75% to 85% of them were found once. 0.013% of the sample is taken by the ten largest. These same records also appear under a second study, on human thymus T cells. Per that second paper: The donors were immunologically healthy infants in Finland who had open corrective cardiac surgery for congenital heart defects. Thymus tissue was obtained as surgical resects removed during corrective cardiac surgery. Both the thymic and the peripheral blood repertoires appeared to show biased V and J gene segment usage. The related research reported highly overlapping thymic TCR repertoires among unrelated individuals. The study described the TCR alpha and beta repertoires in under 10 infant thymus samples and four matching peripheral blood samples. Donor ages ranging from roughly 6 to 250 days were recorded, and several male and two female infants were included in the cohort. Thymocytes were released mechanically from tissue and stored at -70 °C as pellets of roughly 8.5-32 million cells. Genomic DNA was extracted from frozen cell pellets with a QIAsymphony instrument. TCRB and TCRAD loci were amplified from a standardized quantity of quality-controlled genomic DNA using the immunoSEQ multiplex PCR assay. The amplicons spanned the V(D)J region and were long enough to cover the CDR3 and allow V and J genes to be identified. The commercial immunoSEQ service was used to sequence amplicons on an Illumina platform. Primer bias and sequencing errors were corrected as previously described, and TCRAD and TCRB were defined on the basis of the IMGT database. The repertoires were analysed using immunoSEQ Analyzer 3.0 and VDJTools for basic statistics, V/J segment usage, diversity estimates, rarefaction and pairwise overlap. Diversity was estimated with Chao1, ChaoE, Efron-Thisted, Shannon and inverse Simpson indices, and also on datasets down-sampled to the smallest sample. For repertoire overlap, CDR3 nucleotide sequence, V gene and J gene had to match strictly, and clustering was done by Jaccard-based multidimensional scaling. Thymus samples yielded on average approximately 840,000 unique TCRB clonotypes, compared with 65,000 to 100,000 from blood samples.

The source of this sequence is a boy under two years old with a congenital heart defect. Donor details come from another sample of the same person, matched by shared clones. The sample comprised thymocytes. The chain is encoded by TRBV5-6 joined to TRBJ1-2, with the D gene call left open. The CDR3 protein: CASSCSREAHGYTF. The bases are TGTGCCAGCAGCTGCAGCCGGGAAGCCCATGGCTACACCTTC.